This T cell receptor (beta chain) was sequenced for a study of cytomegalovirus exposure and HLA in healthy donors. The V end was cut by 2 bases, the J end by 0 bases, with 11 bases between. This CDR3 has 16 amino acids. CDR1 and CDR2 (germline): LNHDA, SQIVND (reference sequence). Primers: 60 Vbeta forward and 13 Jbeta reverse. Here immunoSEQ multiplex PCR was the method, and the copy in TCRdb shows in-frame clones only, minus some. Found here are 250,000 or so clones, about 90% of them singletons; the top ten hold 1.5% to 2%. Only one count was recorded for this clone. The TCR sequence derives from a girl aged 2 to 9 in good health and CMV-seronegative. The gene calls are TRBV19 and TRBJ2-1, with D possibly being TRBD2 (6 bases). What was sequenced was PBMCs. This CDR3 reads CASSISSGSSYNEQFF. Here the CDR3 DNA reads TGTGCCAGTAGTATAAGTAGCGGAAGCTCCTACAATGAGCAGTTCTTC.